Shown below are 30 T cell receptor beta chains from a single sample sequenced in a study of blood T cell repertoires in COVID-19. This table comes from immunoSEQ multiplex PCR, and its TCRdb copy is limited to in-frame clones, with some not included. The sample carries hundreds of thousands of clones, about 86% recorded once. Sequenced input: PBMCs or T cells enriched from blood (not recorded which). The receptors shown here come from a woman in her 30s who had been exposed to COVID-19.

J is TRBJ2-7 and V is TRBV19; maybe TRBD2 (5 bases). Trimming shortened V by 6 bases and J by 0 bases, and 6 bases separated the two germline ends. This CDR3 contains 12 residues. Germline V gene lookup returns CDR1 LNHDA and CDR2 SQIVND (reference sequence). The CDR3 DNA follows: TGTGCCAGTAGCGGGGTCTCCTACGAGCAGTACTTC. This sequence encodes CASSGVSYEQYF.

The rearrangement links TRBV6-5 to TRBJ2-1; 9 bases align to TRBD1. This CDR3 is 16 amino acids long. J lost 5 bases, V lost 4 bases, and 9 bases had no gene match. Germline values: CDR1 MNHEY, CDR2 SVGAGI. The CDR3 nucleotides are TGTGCCAGCAGTTCCCCAGGACAGGGGCGGCACAATGAGCAGTTCTTC. It encodes CASSSPGQGRHNEQFF.

The chain uses TRBV18 and TRBJ1-1; 11 nucleotides match TRBD1. Per the germline V gene, CDR1 is KGHSH and CDR2 is LQKENI. This CDR3 comprises 14 residues. The trim removed 6 bases at V and 6 bases at J, leaving 6 bases unmatched. CDR3 DNA: TGTGCCAGCTCTCGTGGGACAGGGGGAGCTGAAGCTTTCTTT. It specifies CASSRGTGGAEAFF. The full variable domain, in which reference TRBV18 and TRBJ1-1 provide the parts outside the CDR3, is NAGVMQNPRHLVRRRGQEARLRCSPMKGHSHVYWYRQLPEEGLKFMVYLQKENIIDESGMPKERFSAEFPKEGPSILRIQQVVRGDSAAYFCASSRGTGGAEAFFGQGTRLTVV.

The V gene is TRBV7-2, the J gene TRBJ2-1; the match to TRBD1 covers 9 bases. The CDR3 is 15 residues long. Trimming cost V 0 bases and J 10 bases; bases outside gene matches: 7. Germline assignment: CDR1 SGHTA and CDR2 FQGNSA. CDR3 loop: CASSLAQGASAEQFF. CDR3 bases: TGTGCCAGCAGCTTAGCACAGGGGGCCTCGGCGGAGCAGTTCTTC. Full variable domain (outside the CDR3, taken from reference TRBV7-2 and TRBJ2-1): GAGVSQSPSNKVTEKGKDVELRCDPISGHTALYWYRQSLGQGLEFLIYFQGNSAPDKSGLPSDRFSAERTGGSVSTLTIQRTQQEDSAVYLCASSLAQGASAEQFFGPGTRLTVL.

The chain joins TRBV6-5 to TRBJ2-7, with D possibly being TRBD1 (6 bases). The germline V gene has CDR1 MNHEY and CDR2 SVGAGI. V was shortened by 2 bases and J by 4 bases, with 12 bases between the two germline ends. The CDR3 sequence is 14 residues long. The CDR3 reads CASSYLTGSYEQYF. CDR3 nucleotides: TGTGCCAGCAGTTACCTCACAGGGTCTTACGAGCAGTACTTC.

The rearrangement joins TRBV7-9 to TRBJ2-1; 9 nucleotides match TRBD1. The CDR3 length is 16 residues. The germline CDR1 and CDR2 sequences are SEHNR and FQNEAQ (reference sequence). J gave up 6 bases and V 6 bases, and 12 bases lay outside the gene matches. CDR3 DNA: TGTGCCAGCAGACGCGGACCGGGACAGGGCCTCAATGAGCAGTTCTTC. This translates into CASRRGPGQGLNEQFF. The full variable domain, rest sourced from reference TRBV7-9 and TRBJ2-1, is DTGVSQNPRHKITKRGQNVTFRCDPISEHNRLYWYRQTLGQGPEFLTYFQNEAQLEKSRLLSDRFSAERPKGSFSTLEIQRTEQGDSAMYLCASRRGPGQGLNEQFFGPGTRLTVL.

The V gene is TRBV19, the J gene TRBJ2-7; 9 bases match TRBD1. Germline CDR1 LNHDA, CDR2 SQIVND (reference sequence). The V and J ends lost 3 bases and 0 bases, in that order; junction bases with no gene match: 3. The CDR3 runs to 15 residues. The CDR3 protein is CASSIGQGISYEQYF. CDR3 in DNA: TGTGCCAGTAGTATTGGACAGGGGATCTCCTACGAGCAGTACTTC.

The V gene is TRBV20-1, the J gene TRBJ1-2, with D unresolved. With 0 bases removed from V and 7 bases from J, the gap between germline ends came to 6 bases. The germline gives CDR1 DFQATT, CDR2 SNEGSKA (reference sequence). CDR3 size: 11 residues. CDR3 in DNA: TGCAGTGCTAGAGAGACGGGTGGCTACACCTTC. Amino acids: CSARETGGYTF.

In this sample, this clone turned up once. The chain has TRBV13 and TRBJ2-1, with 7 positions matching TRBD1. Trimming at V came to 5 bases and at J to 3 bases, leaving 4 bases not matched to a gene. This CDR3 spans 14 amino acids. Germline V gene sequence: CDR1 PRHDT, CDR2 FYEKMQ (reference sequence). The CDR3 sequence is CASSHRGDYNEQFF. The CDR3 DNA sequence: TGTGCCAGCAGCCACAGGGGCGACTACAATGAGCAGTTCTTC.

This chain connects TRBV30 to TRBJ1-4; D unresolved. The CDR3 is 14 amino acids. In germline, CDR1 is GTSNPN, CDR2 SVGIG (reference sequence). Trimming took off 5 bases at V and 0 bases at J, with 10 bases between the two ends. The CDR3 DNA reads TGTGCCTGGGCGCAAAGAGCAACTAATGAAAAACTGTTTTTT. Its protein product is CAWAQRATNEKLFF.

The rearrangement links TRBV9 to TRBJ2-1; 9 bases are shared with TRBD1. Per the germline V gene, CDR1 is SGDLS and CDR2 is YYNGEE. The CDR3 is 15 residues long. The V gene end was trimmed by 0 bases and the J gene end by 5 bases; junction bases not matched to a gene: 3. The CDR3 reads CASSVVGQGNNEQFF. The CDR3 DNA reads TGTGCCAGCAGCGTAGTGGGACAGGGCAACAATGAGCAGTTCTTC.

V is TRBV18 and J is TRBJ1-1; TRBD1 aligns across 9 bases. CDR1 is KGHSH, CDR2 LQKENI, per germline. With 3 bases clipped from V and 5 bases from J, the junction kept 10 bases outside the gene matches. This CDR3 spans 16 amino acids. CDR3 nucleotide sequence: TGTGCCAGCTCACCGGGACAGGGAGGGAGGGGGACTGAAGCTTTCTTT. It codes for CASSPGQGGRGTEAFF. The whole variable domain, filled in from reference TRBV18 and TRBJ1-1, reads NAGVMQNPRHLVRRRGQEARLRCSPMKGHSHVYWYRQLPEEGLKFMVYLQKENIIDESGMPKERFSAEFPKEGPSILRIQQVVRGDSAAYFCASSPGQGGRGTEAFFGQGTRLTVV.

The V and J genes are TRBV6-1 and TRBJ1-2; 9 bases match TRBD1. Germline-derived CDR1 and CDR2 are MNHNS and SASEGT. This CDR3 is 15 amino acids long. V shed 2 bases and J 3 bases; nucleotides not matched to a gene: 4. The CDR3 bases are TGTGCCAGCAGTGAAAACAGGGGGCTGGACTATGGCTACACCTTC. Translating gives CASSENRGLDYGYTF.

The J gene is TRBJ1-5, the V gene TRBV4-1; unclear D gene. The length of the CDR3 is 15 residues. Trimming left V 1 base short and J 0 bases short, with 7 bases between. Germline CDR1 and CDR2: MGHRA and YSYEKL. Here the CDR3 reads CASSQGRDSNQPQHF. In DNA form, the CDR3 reads TGCGCCAGCAGCCAAGGAAGAGATAGCAATCAGCCCCAGCATTTT.

This rearrangement joins TRBV2 to TRBJ1-2; 8 bases match TRBD1. Germline V lookup: CDR1 SNHLY, CDR2 FYNNEI. J lost 4 bases, V lost 6 bases, and 13 bases had no gene match. The CDR3 is 16 residues long. For the CDR3, the DNA is TGTGCCAGCAGGGTTTCCCAGGGACAGGCACTCTATGGCTACACCTTC. It yields the protein CASRVSQGQALYGYTF.

The CDR3 DNA reads as TGTGCCATCAGTGGGGGAGGTAGCTATGGCTACACCTTC. Its translation is CAISGGGSYGYTF. J is TRBJ1-2 and V is TRBV10-3, with D hard to call. CDR1 ENHRY and CDR2 SYGVKD come from the germline V gene. Trimming took 4 bases from V and 4 from J, leaving 10 bases between them. The CDR3 spans 13 residues.

The J gene is TRBJ1-1, the V gene TRBV25-1, with D tentatively TRBD1 (5 bases). V gave up 0 bases and J gave up 0 bases, with 8 bases separating them. The length of the CDR3 is 15 residues. Germline CDR1 and CDR2: MGHDK and SYGVNS. Written as DNA, the CDR3 is TGTGCCAGCAGTGAATATGGCAGGGTGAACACTGAAGCTTTCTTT. Protein: CASSEYGRVNTEAFF.

CDR3 in DNA: TGTGCCAGCAGTAAAACTCTTAATGAAAAACTGTTTTTT. Encoded protein: CASSKTLNEKLFF. The chain is built from TRBV2 and TRBJ1-4; D is undetermined. Germline lookup yields CDR1 SNHLY and CDR2 FYNNEI. V lost 5 bases and J 4 bases, leaving 8 bases between the germline ends. CDR3 size: 13 residues.

A word on this clone: Within the sample, other DNA sequences also encode this same CDR3. The rearrangement links TRBV3-1 (or the pseudogene TRBV3-2) to TRBJ2-1; TRBD2 aligns across 11 bases. V trimming: 4 bases; J trimming: 5 bases; junction bases outside the gene matches: 1. Per germline, CDR1 LGHDT and CDR2 YNNKEL (reference sequence). The CDR3 spans 14 residues. CDR3 bases: TGTGCCAGCAGCCTAGCGGGGGGGGACAATGAGCAGTTCTTC. Amino acids: CASSLAGGDNEQFF.

This rearrangement joins TRBV19 to TRBJ1-2; 7 bases align to TRBD1. V lost 4 bases and J lost 8; bases outside the gene matches: 10. In germline, CDR1 is LNHDA, CDR2 SQIVND (reference sequence). CDR3 length equals 14 residues. The CDR3, as DNA: TGTGCCAGTAGTAGGGGGGATCGACAGGGCGGCTACACCTTC. It encodes CASSRGDRQGGYTF.

This sequence joins TRBV27 and TRBJ1-2; 9 bases match TRBD1. After removal of 2 bases from V and 4 bases from J, the junction contained 2 bases not matched to a gene. This CDR3 region has 14 residues. The germline V gene has CDR1 MNHEY and CDR2 SMNVEV (reference sequence). The CDR3 loop is CASSLLQGAYGYTF. For the CDR3, the DNA is TGTGCCAGCAGTTTACTACAGGGGGCCTATGGCTACACCTTC.

The rearrangement joins TRBV25-1 to TRBJ1-3, with 7 bases aligning to TRBD1. Germline V gene data show CDR1 as MGHDK and CDR2 as SYGVNS. The CDR3 covers 17 residues. The J segment lost 1 base and the V segment lost 1 base, leaving 7 bases of the junction unmatched. The CDR3 sequence: CASSEFGQGVSGNTIYF. CDR3 in DNA: TGTGCCAGCAGTGAATTTGGGCAGGGGGTTTCTGGAAACACCATATATTTT.

The gene calls are TRBV5-5 and TRBJ1-5, with D maybe TRBD1 (6 bases). The CDR3 runs to 16 residues. V lost 3 bases and J 0 bases, leaving 13 bases between the germline ends. The germline gives CDR1 SGHKS, CDR2 YYEKEE (reference sequence). This chain's CDR3 is CASSWGTPYSNQPQHF. CDR3 sequence (DNA): TGTGCCAGCAGCTGGGGGACACCTTATAGCAATCAGCCCCAGCATTTT.

Regarding this clone: Additional DNA sequences in this sample encode the identical CDR3. The CDR3 region has the DNA TGCGCCAGCAGCTTAGGGGGCTTCTCTGGAAACACCATATATTTT. Amino acid sequence: CASSLGGFSGNTIYF. This chain links TRBV5-1 with TRBJ1-3, with 7 bases fitting TRBD1. Losses at the gene ends were 2 bases for V and 0 bases for J; bases not matched to a gene: 2. The CDR3 covers 15 residues. Germline assignment: CDR1 SGHRS and CDR2 YFSETQ.

The rearrangement joins TRBV6-1 to TRBJ1-4, with TRBD1 matching over 8 bases. J was trimmed by 7 bases and V by 0 bases; bases with no gene match: 16. This CDR3 contains 19 residues. The germline gives CDR1 MNHNS, CDR2 SASEGT. The CDR3 nucleotides are TGTGCCAGCAGTGAAGCGCTTCCATCAGGGGGCGCGTCTGGTGAAAAACTGTTTTTT. The encoded protein is CASSEALPSGGASGEKLFF.

CDR3 coding DNA: TGTGCCAGCAGTCCCCCAGGGGGCACAGGTAGTGAGCAGTTCTTC. It codes for CASSPPGGTGSEQFF. The chain has TRBV28 and TRBJ2-1, with 8 bases matching TRBD1. This CDR3 contains 15 residues. The J segment lost 9 bases and the V segment lost 5 bases, leaving 12 bases of the junction unmatched. Germline V gene data show CDR1 as MDHEN and CDR2 as SYDVKM.

The rearrangement joins TRBV15 to TRBJ1-6; D is undetermined. V was clipped by 6 bases and J by 7 bases, with 13 bases between them. This CDR3 has 14 amino acids. Germline V CDR1 and CDR2: LNHNV, YYDKDF (reference sequence). As DNA, the CDR3 is TGTGCCACCAGGCCATGGGCCATAAATTCACCCCTCCACTTT. Protein sequence: CATRPWAINSPLHF.

The V call is TRBV3-1 (or the pseudogene TRBV3-2), the J call TRBJ2-2; possibly TRBD1 for D (5 bases). Germline CDR1 reads LGHDT; CDR2 reads YNNKEL (reference sequence). Trimming took 6 bases from V and 6 from J, leaving 23 bases between them. This CDR3 region has 17 residues. CDR3 sequence reads: CASRGPILQKGSGELFF. CDR3 coding DNA: TGTGCCAGCAGGGGCCCAATCCTACAAAAGGGGTCCGGGGAGCTGTTTTTT.

The gene calls are TRBV6-2 or TRBV6-3 and TRBJ1-6; D may be TRBD1 (5 bases). V lost 5 bases, J lost 7 bases, and 24 bases lay in between. Germline CDR1 is MNHEY and CDR2 is SVGEGT. This CDR3 contains 18 residues. The CDR3 spells CASSRPAEGPDENSPLHF. CDR3 DNA: TGTGCCAGCAGTCGCCCGGCGGAGGGACCCGACGAGAATTCACCCCTCCACTTT.

For this clone: Other DNA sequences in this sample translate to the same CDR3. V gene TRBV19 combines with J gene TRBJ2-1; tentative D call: TRBD2 (5 bases). V was trimmed by 8 bases and J by 7 bases, leaving 9 bases between them. Germline V gene sequence: CDR1 LNHDA, CDR2 SQIVND (reference sequence). The CDR3 runs to 11 residues. CDR3 DNA: TGTGCCAGTTCGACGGGGAATGAGCAGTTCTTC. Amino acid sequence: CASSTGNEQFF.